A single sample gave rise to the 5 T cell receptor beta chains below, sequenced in a study of cytomegalovirus exposure and HLA in healthy donors. It was with 60 Vbeta and 13 Jbeta primers that the PCR ran. Clones were read by immunoSEQ multiplex PCR, and TCRdb kept only the in-frame ones, dropping some. The sample consists of more than 50,000 clones, about 70% of them appearing once. Sequenced sample: PBMCs. These receptors were obtained from a woman between 45 and 60 years old in good health and CMV-seropositive.

CDR3 sequence (DNA): TGTGCCAGCAGTCCGAATTTAGTGAACACTGAAGCTTTCTTT. Translated, it gives CASSPNLVNTEAFF. The chain joins TRBV9 to TRBJ1-1, with D unresolved. This CDR3 contains 14 residues. The V end was cut by 5 bases, the J end by 0 bases, with 11 bases between. CDR1 is SGDLS and CDR2 is YYNGEE in the germline V gene. Full variable domain (outside the CDR3, taken from reference TRBV9 and TRBJ1-1): DSGVTQTPKHLITATGQRVTLRCSPRSGDLSVYWYQQSLDQGLQFLIQYYNGEERAKGNILERFSAQQFPDLHSELNLSSLELGDSALYFCASSPNLVNTEAFFGQGTRLTVV.

This chain links TRBV18 with TRBJ2-1; TRBD2 aligns across 9 bases. The length of the CDR3 is 14 residues. Germline V gene data show CDR1 as KGHSH and CDR2 as LQKENI. Trimming cost V 6 bases and J 4 bases; bases outside gene matches: 4. The chain's CDR3 is CASSTSGIYNEQFF. The CDR3 DNA is TGTGCCAGCTCGACTAGCGGAATTTACAATGAGCAGTTCTTC. Drawing the rest from reference TRBV18 and TRBJ2-1, the complete variable domain is NAGVMQNPRHLVRRRGQEARLRCSPMKGHSHVYWYRQLPEEGLKFMVYLQKENIIDESGMPKERFSAEFPKEGPSILRIQQVVRGDSAAYFCASSTSGIYNEQFFGPGTRLTVL.

The chain recombines TRBV7-2 with TRBJ1-2; D perhaps matches TRBD1 (6 bases). The CDR3 has 14 residues. CDR1 and CDR2 from the germline V gene are SGHTA and FQGNSA. Trimming pared 5 bases from V and 2 bases from J, leaving 12 bases between. CDR3 sequence (DNA): TGTGCCAGCAGCACACAGGGATGGAACTATGGCTACACCTTC. Its protein is CASSTQGWNYGYTF.

As DNA, the CDR3 is TGTGCCAGCAGTTTAACTTCCGCCACCGAGCAGTACTTC. Its translation: CASSLTSATEQYF. The J gene is TRBJ2-7, the V gene TRBV27; D not resolved. This CDR3 spans 13 amino acids. The V gene's germline CDR1 is MNHEY and CDR2 SMNVEV (reference sequence). The V gene lost 2 bases and the J gene lost 6 bases, with 11 bases spanning the gap.

In its sample, this clone was seen a few times. The chain uses TRBV2 and TRBJ2-3; tentative D call: TRBD2 (5 bases). The ends were cut back, 8 bases at V and 2 bases at J, with 17 bases in the middle. This CDR3 comprises 15 residues. Germline V gives CDR1 SNHLY, CDR2 FYNNEI. As DNA, the CDR3 is TGTGCCAGCGGGCCAAGCGGACGAGTCACAGATACGCAGTATTTT. Translation gives CASGPSGRVTDTQYF.